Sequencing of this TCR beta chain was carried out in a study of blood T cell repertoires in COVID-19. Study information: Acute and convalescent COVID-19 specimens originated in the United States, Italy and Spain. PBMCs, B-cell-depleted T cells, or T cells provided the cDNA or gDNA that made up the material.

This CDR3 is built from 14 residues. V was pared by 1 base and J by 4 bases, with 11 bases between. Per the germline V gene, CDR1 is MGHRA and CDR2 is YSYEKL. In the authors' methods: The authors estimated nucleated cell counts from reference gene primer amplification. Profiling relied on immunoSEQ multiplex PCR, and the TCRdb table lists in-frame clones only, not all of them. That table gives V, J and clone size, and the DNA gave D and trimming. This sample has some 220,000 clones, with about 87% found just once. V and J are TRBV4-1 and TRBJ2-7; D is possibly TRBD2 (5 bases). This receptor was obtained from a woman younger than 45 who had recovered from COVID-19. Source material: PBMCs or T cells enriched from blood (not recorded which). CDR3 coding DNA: TGCGCCAGCAGCCAAGTCGGACTCAATTACGAGCAGTACTTC. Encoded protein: CASSQVGLNYEQYF.